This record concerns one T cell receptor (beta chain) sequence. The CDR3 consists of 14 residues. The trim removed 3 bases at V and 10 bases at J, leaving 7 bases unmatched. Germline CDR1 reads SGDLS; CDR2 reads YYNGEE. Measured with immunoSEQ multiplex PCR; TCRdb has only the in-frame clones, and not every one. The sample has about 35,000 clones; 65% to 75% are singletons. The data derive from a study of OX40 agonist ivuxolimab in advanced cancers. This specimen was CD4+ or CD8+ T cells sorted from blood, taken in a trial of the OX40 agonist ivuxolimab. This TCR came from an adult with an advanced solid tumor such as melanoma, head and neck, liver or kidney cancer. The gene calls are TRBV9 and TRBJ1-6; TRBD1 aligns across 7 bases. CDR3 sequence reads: CASSGRDSDSPLHF. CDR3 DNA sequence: TGTGCCAGCAGCGGCCGGGACAGTGACTCACCCCTCCACTTT.